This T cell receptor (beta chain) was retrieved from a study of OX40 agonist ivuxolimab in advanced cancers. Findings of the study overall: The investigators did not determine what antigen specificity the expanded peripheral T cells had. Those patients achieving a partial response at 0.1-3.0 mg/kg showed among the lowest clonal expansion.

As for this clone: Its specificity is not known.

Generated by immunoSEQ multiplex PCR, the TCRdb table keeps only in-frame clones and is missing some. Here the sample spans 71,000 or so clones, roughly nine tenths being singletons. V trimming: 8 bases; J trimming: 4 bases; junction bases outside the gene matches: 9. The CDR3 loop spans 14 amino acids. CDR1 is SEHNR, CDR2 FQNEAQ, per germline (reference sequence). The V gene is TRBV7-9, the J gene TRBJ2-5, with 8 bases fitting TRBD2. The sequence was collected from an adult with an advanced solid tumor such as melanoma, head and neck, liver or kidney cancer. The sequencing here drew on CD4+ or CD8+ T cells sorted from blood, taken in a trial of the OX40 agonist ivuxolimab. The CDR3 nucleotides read TGTGCCAGCGGATGGACTAGCCTGATAGAGACCCAGTACTTC. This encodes CASGWTSLIETQYF.